The entry that follows covers one T cell receptor beta chain sequence. Its matching antigen is unknown. Documented time point: blood 4 weeks post-SBRT, at nephrectomy. The treatment: 15 Gy SBRT to primary tumor, nephrectomy 4 weeks later. Nephrectomy followed 15 Gy stereotactic body radiation by 4 weeks. This renal cell carcinoma was of the clear cell type. TCRdb's table, derived via immunoSEQ multiplex PCR, lists solely in-frame clones and lacks some. The profile shows over 90,000 clones, about 79% of them singletons. The data were taken from a study of radiation and T cells in renal cell carcinoma. Study-level findings and limits: Top tumor clonotypes rose in blood 2 weeks post-radiation, then contracted. Pretreatment tumor biopsies were lacking, so baseline clonotypes are unknown.

Per germline, CDR1 LNHDA and CDR2 SQIVND (reference sequence). V gave up 5 bases and J gave up 5 bases, with 15 bases separating them. CDR3 length: 14 amino acids. The sequence was collected from a man between 60 and 70 years old with renal cell carcinoma. The rearrangement links TRBV19 to TRBJ2-5, with D possibly matching TRBD1 (6 bases). The sample consisted of blood, taken from a patient whose treatment included radiotherapy and nephrectomy. CDR3 DNA sequence: TGTGCCAGTAGTCCCCCACAGGGCTGGGAGACCCAGTACTTC. This gives the protein CASSPPQGWETQYF. The full variable domain, with the rest looked up from reference TRBV19 and TRBJ2-5, is DGGITQSPKYLFRKEGQNVTLSCEQNLNHDAMYWYRQDPGQGLRLIYYSQIVNDFQKGDIAEGYSVSREKKESFPLTVTSAQKNPTAFYLCASSPPQGWETQYFGPGTRLLVL.